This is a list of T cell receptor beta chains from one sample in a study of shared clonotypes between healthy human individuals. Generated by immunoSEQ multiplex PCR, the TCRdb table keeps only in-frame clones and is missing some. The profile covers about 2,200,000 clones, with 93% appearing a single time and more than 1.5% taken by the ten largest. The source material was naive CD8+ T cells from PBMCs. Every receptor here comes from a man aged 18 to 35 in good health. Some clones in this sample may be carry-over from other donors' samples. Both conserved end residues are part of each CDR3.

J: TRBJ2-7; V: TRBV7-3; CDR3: CASSLIAGEGNEQYF
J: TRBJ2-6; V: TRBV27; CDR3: CASSQPWDRSPGANVLTF
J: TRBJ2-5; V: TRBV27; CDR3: CASSPRLGQYQETQYF
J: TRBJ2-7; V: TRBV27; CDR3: CASSLQGTSGTVEEQYF
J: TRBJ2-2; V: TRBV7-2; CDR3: CASSQTYSWGELFF
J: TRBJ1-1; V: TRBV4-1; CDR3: CASSPQEWALNTEAFF
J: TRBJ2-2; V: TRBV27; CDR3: CATGQGNGELFF
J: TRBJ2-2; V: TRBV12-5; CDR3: CASGLRLAGGLGELFF
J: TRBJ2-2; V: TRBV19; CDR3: CASSIDHLTGELFF
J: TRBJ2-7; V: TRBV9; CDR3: CASSVSGSYEQYF
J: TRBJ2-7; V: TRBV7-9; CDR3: CASSQARDRDPYEQYF
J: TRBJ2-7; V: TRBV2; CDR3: CASSATSGSDYEQYF
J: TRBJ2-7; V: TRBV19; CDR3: CASSSRQQEYYEQYF
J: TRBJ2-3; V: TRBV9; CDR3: CASSPETGVDTQYF
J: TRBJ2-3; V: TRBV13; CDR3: CASSSKIRAPPNSTDTQYF
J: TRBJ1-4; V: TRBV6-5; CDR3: CASTGTGEDEKLFF
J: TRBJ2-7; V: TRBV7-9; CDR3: CASSPTLAGGTYEQYF
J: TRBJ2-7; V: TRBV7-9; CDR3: CASSTDRDGRWASYEQYF
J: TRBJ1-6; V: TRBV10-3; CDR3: CAISEPGLNNSPLHF
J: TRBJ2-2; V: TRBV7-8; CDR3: CASQGPVERSKTGELFF
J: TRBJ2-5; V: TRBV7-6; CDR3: CASSQIGTSGSETQYF
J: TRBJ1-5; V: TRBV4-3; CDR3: CASSQDWLGYRGVVQPQHF
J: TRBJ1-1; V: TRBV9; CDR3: CASSPRGRANTEAFF
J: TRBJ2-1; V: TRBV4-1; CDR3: CASSQVTRESVGEQFF
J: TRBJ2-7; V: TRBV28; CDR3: CASWPGGTSYEQYF
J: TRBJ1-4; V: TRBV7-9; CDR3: CASSLDLTGYNEKLFF
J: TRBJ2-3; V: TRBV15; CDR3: CATSTRGRGTDTQYF
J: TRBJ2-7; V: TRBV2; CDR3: CASRDTGGGNEQYF
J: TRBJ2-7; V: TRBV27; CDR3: CASSLLGLAYEQYF
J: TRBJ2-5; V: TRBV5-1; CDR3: CASSFGWISGRHETQYF
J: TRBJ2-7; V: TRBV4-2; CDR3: CASSLGRAYEQYF
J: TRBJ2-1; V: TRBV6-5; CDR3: CASSYKGGWQEEQFF
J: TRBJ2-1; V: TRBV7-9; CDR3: CASSPVVRFTSSYNEQFF
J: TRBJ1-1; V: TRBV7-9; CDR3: CASSSSDQIEAFF
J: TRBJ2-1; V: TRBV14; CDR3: CASRLSGRYNEQFF
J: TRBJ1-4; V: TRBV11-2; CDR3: CASSQDSSGQKLFF
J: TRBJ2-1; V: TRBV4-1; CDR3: CASSHISVGRGSYNEQFF
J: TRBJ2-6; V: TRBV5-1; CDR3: CASTGQGPPGANVLTF
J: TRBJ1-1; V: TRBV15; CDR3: CATSSSVDPLNTEAFF
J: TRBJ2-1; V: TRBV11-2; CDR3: CASSSGGGWNEQFF
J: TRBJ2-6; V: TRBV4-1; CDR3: CASSQVRSGANVLTF
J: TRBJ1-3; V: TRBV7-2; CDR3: CASSLLPRVRNTIYF
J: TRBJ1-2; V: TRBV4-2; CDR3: CASSQAYGYTF
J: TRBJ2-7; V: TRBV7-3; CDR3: CASSLKRASGSYEQYF
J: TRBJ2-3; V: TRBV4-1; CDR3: CASSQVVGKGDTQYF
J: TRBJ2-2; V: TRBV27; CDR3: CASSLSIKLLFTGELFF
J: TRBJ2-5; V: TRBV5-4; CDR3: CASSPGTSGRAVETQYF
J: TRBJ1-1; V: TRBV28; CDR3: CASSFSGLEAFF